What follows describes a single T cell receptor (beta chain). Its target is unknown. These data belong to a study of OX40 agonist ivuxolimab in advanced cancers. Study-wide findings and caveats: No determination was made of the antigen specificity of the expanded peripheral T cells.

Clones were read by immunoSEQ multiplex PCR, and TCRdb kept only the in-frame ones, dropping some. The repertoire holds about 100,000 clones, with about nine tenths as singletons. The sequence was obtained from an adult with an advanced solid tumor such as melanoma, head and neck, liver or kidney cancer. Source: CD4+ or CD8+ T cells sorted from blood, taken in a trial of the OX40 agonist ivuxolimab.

This CDR3 is CAAQPGQGFYEQYF. CDR3 bases: TGTGCCGCCCAACCGGGACAGGGATTCTACGAGCAGTACTTC. The chain recombines TRBV6-5 with TRBJ2-7, with 9 bases identical to TRBD1. This CDR3 comprises 14 residues. J gave up 3 bases and V 11 bases, and 11 bases lay outside the gene matches. CDR1 and CDR2 from the germline V gene are MNHEY and SVGAGI.